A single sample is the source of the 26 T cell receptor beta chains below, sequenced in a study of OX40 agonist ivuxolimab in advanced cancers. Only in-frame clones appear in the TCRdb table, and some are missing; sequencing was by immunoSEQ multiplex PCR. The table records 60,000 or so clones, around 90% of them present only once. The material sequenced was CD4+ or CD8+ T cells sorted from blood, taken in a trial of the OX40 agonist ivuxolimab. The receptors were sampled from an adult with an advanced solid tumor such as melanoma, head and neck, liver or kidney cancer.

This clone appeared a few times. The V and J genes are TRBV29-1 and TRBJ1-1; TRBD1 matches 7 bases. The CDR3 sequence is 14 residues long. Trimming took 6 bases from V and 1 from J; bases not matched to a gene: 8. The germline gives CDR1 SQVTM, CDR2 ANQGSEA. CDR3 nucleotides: TGCAGCGTGGGTAGACAGGGACCGAACACTGAAGCTTTCTTT. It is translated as CSVGRQGPNTEAFF.

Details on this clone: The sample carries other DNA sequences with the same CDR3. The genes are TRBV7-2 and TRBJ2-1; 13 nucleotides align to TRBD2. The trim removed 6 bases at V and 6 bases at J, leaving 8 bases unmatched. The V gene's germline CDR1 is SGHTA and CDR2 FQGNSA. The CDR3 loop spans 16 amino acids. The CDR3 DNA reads TGTGCCAGCAGTCCACCCGGGACTAGCGGGATCAATGAGCAGTTCTTC. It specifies CASSPPGTSGINEQFF. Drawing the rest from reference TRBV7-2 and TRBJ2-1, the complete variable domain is GAGVSQSPSNKVTEKGKDVELRCDPISGHTALYWYRQSLGQGLEFLIYFQGNSAPDKSGLPSDRFSAERTGGSVSTLTIQRTQQEDSAVYLCASSPPGTSGINEQFFGPGTRLTVL.

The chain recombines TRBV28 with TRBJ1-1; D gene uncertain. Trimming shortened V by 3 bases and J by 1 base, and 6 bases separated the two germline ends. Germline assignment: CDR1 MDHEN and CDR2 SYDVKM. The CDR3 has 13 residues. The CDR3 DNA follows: TGTGCCAGCAGTTTCCCCCCGAACACTGAAGCTTTCTTT. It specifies CASSFPPNTEAFF.

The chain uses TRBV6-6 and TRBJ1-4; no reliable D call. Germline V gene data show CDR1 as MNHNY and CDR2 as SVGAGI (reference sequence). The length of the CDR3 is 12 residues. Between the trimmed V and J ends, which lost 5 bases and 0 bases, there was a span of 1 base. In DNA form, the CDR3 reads TGTGCCAGCAGTACAACTAATGAAAAACTGTTTTTT. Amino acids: CASSTTNEKLFF.

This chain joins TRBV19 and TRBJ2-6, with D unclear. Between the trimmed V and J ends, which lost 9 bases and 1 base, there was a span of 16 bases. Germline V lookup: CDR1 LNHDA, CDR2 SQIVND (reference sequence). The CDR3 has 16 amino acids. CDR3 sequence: CASSEKRASGANVLTF. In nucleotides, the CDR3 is TGTGCCAGCTCAGAGAAACGGGCATCTGGGGCCAACGTCCTGACTTTC.

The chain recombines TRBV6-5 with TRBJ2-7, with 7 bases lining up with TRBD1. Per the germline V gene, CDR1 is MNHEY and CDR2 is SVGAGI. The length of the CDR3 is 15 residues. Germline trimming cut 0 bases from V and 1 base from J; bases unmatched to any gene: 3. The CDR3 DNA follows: TGTGCCAGCAGTTACTCGCCAGGGGGATCCTACGAGCAGTACTTC. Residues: CASSYSPGGSYEQYF.

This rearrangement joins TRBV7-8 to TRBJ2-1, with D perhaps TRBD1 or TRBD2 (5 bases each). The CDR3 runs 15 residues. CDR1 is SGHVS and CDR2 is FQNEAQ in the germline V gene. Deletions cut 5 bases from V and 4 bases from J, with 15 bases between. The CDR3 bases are TGTGCCAGCAGCAACGGACTGGGGCCGTACAATGAGCAGTTCTTC. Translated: CASSNGLGPYNEQFF.

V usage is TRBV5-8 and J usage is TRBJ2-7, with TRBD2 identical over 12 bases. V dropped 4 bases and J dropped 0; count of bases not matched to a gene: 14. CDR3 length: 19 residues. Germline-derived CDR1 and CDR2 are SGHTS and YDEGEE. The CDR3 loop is CASSHAGTSGPQSSYEQYF. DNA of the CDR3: TGTGCCAGCAGCCATGCCGGGACTAGCGGGCCCCAGAGCTCCTACGAGCAGTACTTC.

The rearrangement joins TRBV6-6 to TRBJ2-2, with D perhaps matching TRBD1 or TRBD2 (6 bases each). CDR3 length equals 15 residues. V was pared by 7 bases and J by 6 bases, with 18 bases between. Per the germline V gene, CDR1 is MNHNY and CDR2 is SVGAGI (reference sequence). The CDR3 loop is CASTEWGAQSGELFF. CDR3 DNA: TGTGCCAGCACTGAGTGGGGGGCGCAATCCGGGGAGCTGTTTTTT.

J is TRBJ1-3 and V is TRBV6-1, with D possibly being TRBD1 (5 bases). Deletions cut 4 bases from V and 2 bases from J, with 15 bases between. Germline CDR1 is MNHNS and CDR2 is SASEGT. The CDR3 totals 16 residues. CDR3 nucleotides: TGTGCCAGCAGTGCCGCAGGGTCCACTCCTGGAAACACCATATATTTT. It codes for CASSAAGSTPGNTIYF.

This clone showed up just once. Here the CDR3 reads CASSLTLAGAQETQYF. The CDR3 nucleotides read TGTGCCAGCAGCTTGACTCTAGCGGGAGCTCAAGAGACCCAGTACTTC. V gene TRBV5-6 combines with J gene TRBJ2-5; 10 nucleotides agree with TRBD2. The J segment lost 2 bases and the V segment lost 1 base, leaving 5 bases of the junction unmatched. Germline V gene lookup returns CDR1 SGHDT and CDR2 YYEEEE. The CDR3 has 16 amino acids.

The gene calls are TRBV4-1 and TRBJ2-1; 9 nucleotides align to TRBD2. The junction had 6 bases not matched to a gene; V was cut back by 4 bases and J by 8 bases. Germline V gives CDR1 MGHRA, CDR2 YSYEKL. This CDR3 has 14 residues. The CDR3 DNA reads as TGCGCCAGCAGCCCCGGGCGGGGGGGAGATGAGCAGTTCTTC. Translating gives CASSPGRGGDEQFF.

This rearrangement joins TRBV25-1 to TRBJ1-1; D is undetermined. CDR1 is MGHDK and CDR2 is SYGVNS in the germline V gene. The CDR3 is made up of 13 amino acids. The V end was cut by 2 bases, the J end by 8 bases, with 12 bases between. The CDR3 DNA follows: TGTGCCAGCAGTGAACCCCTAACCAGAGAAGCTTTCTTT. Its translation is CASSEPLTREAFF.

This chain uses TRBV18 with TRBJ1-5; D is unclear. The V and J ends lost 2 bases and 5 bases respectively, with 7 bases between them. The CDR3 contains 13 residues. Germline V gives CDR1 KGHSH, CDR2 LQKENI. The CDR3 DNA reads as TGTGCCAGCTCACCAGCGGAGTATCAGCCCCAGCATTTT. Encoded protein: CASSPAEYQPQHF.

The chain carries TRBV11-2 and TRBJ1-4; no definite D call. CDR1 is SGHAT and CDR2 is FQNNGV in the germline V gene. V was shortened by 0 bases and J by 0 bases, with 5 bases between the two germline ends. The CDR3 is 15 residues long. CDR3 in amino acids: CASSLERATNEKLFF. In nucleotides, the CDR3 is TGTGCCAGCAGCTTAGAAAGAGCAACTAATGAAAAACTGTTTTTT.

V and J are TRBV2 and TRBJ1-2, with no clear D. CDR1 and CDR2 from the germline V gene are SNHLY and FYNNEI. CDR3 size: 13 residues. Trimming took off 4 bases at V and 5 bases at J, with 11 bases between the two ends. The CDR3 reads CASSGTGVYGYTF. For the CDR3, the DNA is TGTGCCAGCAGTGGGACGGGCGTTTATGGCTACACCTTC.

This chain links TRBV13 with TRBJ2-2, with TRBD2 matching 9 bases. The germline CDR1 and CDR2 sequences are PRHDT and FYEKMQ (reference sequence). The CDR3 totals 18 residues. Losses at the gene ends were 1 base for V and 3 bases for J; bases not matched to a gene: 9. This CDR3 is CASSLVSQRGADTGELFF. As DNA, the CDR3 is TGTGCCAGCAGCTTAGTATCCCAGCGGGGGGCCGACACCGGGGAGCTGTTTTTT.

The CDR3 sequence: CASSANPIGASGGQETQYF. CDR3 bases: TGTGCCAGCAGTGCAAACCCTATTGGAGCTAGCGGGGGACAAGAGACCCAGTACTTC. This sequence joins TRBV6-1 and TRBJ2-5, with 10 positions matching TRBD2. With 4 bases clipped from V and 2 bases from J, the junction kept 16 bases outside the gene matches. CDR1 is MNHNS and CDR2 is SASEGT in the germline V gene. CDR3 length equals 19 residues.

As DNA, the CDR3 is TGTGCCAGCAGTGTACTACCCCAGACCAATCAGCCCCAGCATTTT. Protein: CASSVLPQTNQPQHF. V gene TRBV6-5 combines with J gene TRBJ1-5; D unclear. The CDR3 sequence is 15 residues long. V lost 5 bases to trimming and J lost 3 bases, with 14 bases between them. The germline V gene has CDR1 MNHEY and CDR2 SVGAGI.

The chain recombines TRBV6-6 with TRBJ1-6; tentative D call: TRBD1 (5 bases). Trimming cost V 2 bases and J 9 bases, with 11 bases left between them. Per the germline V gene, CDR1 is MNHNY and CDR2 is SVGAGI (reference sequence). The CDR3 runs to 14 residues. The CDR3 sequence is CASSYTGGRSPLHF. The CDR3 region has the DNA TGTGCCAGCAGTTACACTGGGGGTCGTTCACCCCTCCACTTT.

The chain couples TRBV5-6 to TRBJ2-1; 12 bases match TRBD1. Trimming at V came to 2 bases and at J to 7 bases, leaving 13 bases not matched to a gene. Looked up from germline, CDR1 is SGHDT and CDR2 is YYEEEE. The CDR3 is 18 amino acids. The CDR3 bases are TGTGCCAGCAGCTTCCGGGACAGGGGGCTCCGTCGGTGGAATGAGCAGTTCTTC. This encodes CASSFRDRGLRRWNEQFF.

The CDR3 DNA follows: TGTGCCAGCAACATGGCGGATACGCAGTATTTT. Its translation: CASNMADTQYF. The genes are TRBV28 and TRBJ2-3, with D unresolved. The CDR3 is 11 residues long. Trimming stripped 7 bases from V and 6 bases from J, with 8 bases between. The V gene's germline CDR1 is MDHEN and CDR2 SYDVKM.

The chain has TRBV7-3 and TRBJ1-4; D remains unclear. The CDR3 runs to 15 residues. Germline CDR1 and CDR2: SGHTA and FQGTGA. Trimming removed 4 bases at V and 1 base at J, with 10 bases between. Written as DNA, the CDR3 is TGTGCCAGCAGCTCCGGAGTCGGAACTAATGAAAAACTGTTTTTT. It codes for CASSSGVGTNEKLFF.

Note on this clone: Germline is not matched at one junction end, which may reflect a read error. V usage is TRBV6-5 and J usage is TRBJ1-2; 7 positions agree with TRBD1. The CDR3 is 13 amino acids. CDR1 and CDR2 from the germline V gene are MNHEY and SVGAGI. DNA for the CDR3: TGTGCCAGCAGTTACTCGACACAGGGACAGACTCTTTTC. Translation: CASSYSTQGQTLF.

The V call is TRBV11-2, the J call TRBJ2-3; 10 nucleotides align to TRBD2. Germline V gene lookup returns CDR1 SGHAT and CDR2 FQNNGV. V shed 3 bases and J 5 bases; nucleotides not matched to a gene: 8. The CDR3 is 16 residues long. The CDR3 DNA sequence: TGTGCCAGCAGCTTTTTCAGCGGGGGGGCGGTAGATACGCAGTATTTT. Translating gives CASSFFSGGAVDTQYF. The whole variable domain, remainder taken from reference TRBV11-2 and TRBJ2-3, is EAGVAQSPRYKIIEKRQSVAFWCNPISGHATLYWYQQILGQGPKLLIQFQNNGVVDDSQLPKDRFSAERLKGVDSTLKIQPAKLEDSAVYLCASSFFSGGAVDTQYFGPGTRLTVL.

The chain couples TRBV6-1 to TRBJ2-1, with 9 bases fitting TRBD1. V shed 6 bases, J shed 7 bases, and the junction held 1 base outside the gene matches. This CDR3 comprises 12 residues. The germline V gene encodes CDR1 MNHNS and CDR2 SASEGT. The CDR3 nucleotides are TGTGCCAGCAGGACAGGGGGTAATGAGCAGTTCTTC. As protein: CASRTGGNEQFF.